This T cell receptor beta chain was captured by sequencing in a study of identical twins. One entry per CDR3 protein results from TCRdb running MiXCR on the 5' RACE reads. The sample lists approximately 300,000 distinct CDR3 sequences; roughly 9.7% were seen once. Study-wide findings and caveats: Memory repertoires showed no such pattern, whereas abundant cord blood beta clonotypes carried fewer insertions.

This clonotype has only a few counts. The antigen remains undetermined. A further study also used this sample, focusing on yellow fever vaccine responses in identical twins.

This clonotype was obtained from a young woman in good health. The specimen sequenced was CD8+ T cells sorted from blood.

CDR3 loop: CASSSGGQGVGTQYF. CDR3 nucleotide sequence: TGTGCCAGCAGTTCAGGGGGACAGGGAGTGGGGACCCAGTACTTC. V and J are TRBV12-3 or TRBV12-4 and TRBJ2-5; 9 bases are a match to TRBD1. The CDR3 runs to 15 residues. The ends lost 4 bases at V and 7 bases at J; junction bases unmatched: 10.